Following are 17 T cell receptor beta chains from one sample sequenced in a study of graft-versus-host responses after intestinal transplantation. This table comes from immunoSEQ multiplex PCR, and its TCRdb copy is limited to in-frame clones, with some not included. The sample includes under 150,000 clones, roughly 95% of them seen just once. The antigens of these receptors remain unknown. The sequenced sample was unstimulated CD8+ T cells sorted from spleen or lymph node cells, obtained before intestinal transplant. These TCRs come from a human donor who received an intestinal transplant.

The chain couples TRBV4-1 to TRBJ1-2; tentative D call: TRBD1 (5 bases). This CDR3 contains 15 residues. Germline V gives CDR1 MGHRA, CDR2 YSYEKL. V was shortened by 1 base and J by 4 bases, with 13 bases between the two germline ends. The CDR3 loop reads CASSQGGGDVYGYTF. CDR3 DNA sequence: TGCGCCAGCAGCCAAGGGGGAGGGGACGTCTATGGCTACACCTTC.

The V gene is TRBV28, the J gene TRBJ1-3, with D perhaps matching TRBD1 (5 bases). The ends were cut back, 7 bases at V and 0 bases at J, with 10 bases in the middle. This CDR3 is built from 14 residues. Looked up from germline, CDR1 is MDHEN and CDR2 is SYDVKM. CDR3: CASNLGGSGNTIYF. The DNA for the CDR3 is TGTGCCAGCAACCTGGGGGGCTCTGGAAACACCATATATTTT.

This rearrangement joins TRBV28 to TRBJ2-7; 8 bases are a match to TRBD1. The CDR3 spans 14 residues. After removal of 4 bases from V and 2 bases from J, the junction contained 4 bases not matched to a gene. The germline V gene encodes CDR1 MDHEN and CDR2 SYDVKM. CDR3 protein: CASSSLDRAYEQYF. In DNA, the CDR3 is TGTGCCAGCAGTTCCTTGGACAGGGCCTACGAGCAGTACTTC.

This chain joins TRBV28 and TRBJ2-1; D possibly corresponds to TRBD2 (5 bases). V lost 11 bases, J lost 5 bases, and 19 bases lay in between. The germline gives CDR1 MDHEN, CDR2 SYDVKM. The CDR3 is 14 residues long. CDR3 region: CAGSARVGNNEQFF. Here the CDR3 DNA reads TGTGCCGGATCCGCGAGGGTGGGGAACAATGAGCAGTTCTTC.

The chain links TRBV28 to TRBJ2-7, with TRBD2 matching 7 bases. The germline CDR1 and CDR2 sequences are MDHEN and SYDVKM. J lost 0 bases, V lost 4 bases, and 6 bases had no gene match. The CDR3 length is 15 residues. In nucleotides, the CDR3 is TGTGCCAGCAGTTCCCGGCTAGCGGCCTCCTACGAGCAGTACTTC. Translated, it gives CASSSRLAASYEQYF. Using reference TRBV28 and TRBJ2-7 for the parts outside the CDR3, the full variable domain is DVKVTQSSRYLVKRTGEKVFLECVQDMDHENMFWYRQDPGLGLRLIYFSYDVKMKEKGDIPEGYSVSREKKERFSLILESASTNQTSMYLCASSSRLAASYEQYFGPGTRLTVT.

This clone was observed a few times. The chain joins TRBV18 to TRBJ2-6; D unresolved. V shed 3 bases and J shed 4 bases, with 13 bases lying between them. Germline V CDR1 and CDR2: KGHSH, LQKENI. This CDR3 spans 16 amino acids. CDR3 nucleotide sequence: TGTGCCAGCTCACCCGGTCAGGAGTCCGGGGCCAACGTCCTGACTTTC. Amino acid sequence: CASSPGQESGANVLTF.

The chain joins TRBV27 to TRBJ2-7; the D call may be TRBD1 or TRBD2 (5 bases each). V gave up 4 bases and J gave up 3 bases, with 22 bases separating them. The CDR3 has 17 residues. Per germline, CDR1 MNHEY and CDR2 SMNVEV (reference sequence). The CDR3 DNA reads TGTGCCAGCAGTTCTCCGGGACGGCCGGGAAGGGACTACGAGCAGTACTTC. Protein product: CASSSPGRPGRDYEQYF.

This chain joins TRBV6-4 and TRBJ1-4; no reliable D call. This CDR3 spans 15 amino acids. V was cut by 5 bases and J by 7 bases, with 17 bases left in between. Germline V lookup: CDR1 MRHNA, CDR2 SNTAGT. The CDR3 region has the DNA TGTGCCAGCAGTCCCAATGGAGAGGTTGGTGAAAAACTGTTTTTT. It is translated as CASSPNGEVGEKLFF.

The J gene is TRBJ2-7, the V gene TRBV6-5; TRBD1 aligns across 10 bases. The CDR3 totals 15 residues. V shed 2 bases, J shed 4 bases, and the junction held 5 bases outside the gene matches. Germline CDR1 is MNHEY and CDR2 is SVGAGI. This CDR3 is CASSYGTGDLYEQYF. DNA of the CDR3: TGTGCCAGCAGTTACGGGACAGGGGACTTATACGAGCAGTACTTC.

This clone occurred once. V and J are TRBV7-8 and TRBJ2-7; TRBD2 might be the D (7 bases). The germline CDR1 and CDR2 sequences are SGHVS and FQNEAQ. V was clipped by 5 bases and J by 3 bases, with 23 bases between them. This CDR3 is built from 17 residues. The CDR3 loop is CASSLSTAGRGIYEQYF. In DNA, the CDR3 is TGTGCCAGCAGCCTCAGTACAGCGGGGAGGGGGATCTACGAGCAGTACTTC.

This clone was seen a handful of times. The chain couples TRBV15 to TRBJ1-1; TRBD1 is a possible D gene (5 bases). CDR1 and CDR2 (germline): LNHNV, YYDKDF (reference sequence). V lost 5 bases and J lost 2, with 12 bases in between. CDR3 length: 14 amino acids. The CDR3 DNA reads TGTGCCACCAGCTTGGGAGGGGCCAACACTGAAGCTTTCTTT. Its protein product is CATSLGGANTEAFF.

V and J are TRBV9 and TRBJ2-5; unclear D gene. V lost 6 bases and J lost 2, with 8 bases in between. The CDR3 loop spans 12 amino acids. Germline V gene data show CDR1 as SGDLS and CDR2 as YYNGEE. CDR3: CASIPKQETQYF. The CDR3 nucleotides are TGTGCCAGCATACCCAAACAAGAGACCCAGTACTTC.

This sequence joins TRBV15 and TRBJ2-7, with 7 bases that match TRBD1. The CDR3 has 13 residues. Looked up from germline, CDR1 is LNHNV and CDR2 is YYDKDF (reference sequence). Trimming took 3 bases from V and 6 from J; bases not matched to a gene: 5. CDR3 region: CATSRDAGGEQYF. CDR3 coding DNA: TGTGCCACCAGCAGGGATGCAGGGGGCGAGCAGTACTTC.

The rearrangement links TRBV7-8 to TRBJ2-5; 7 nucleotides line up with TRBD1. The junction had 11 bases not matched to a gene; V was cut back by 1 base and J by 9 bases. Per the germline V gene, CDR1 is SGHVS and CDR2 is FQNEAQ. This CDR3 has 15 residues. Here the CDR3 DNA reads TGTGCCAGCAGCTTAGAAGGGACAGCGGACCCTCCCCAGTACTTC. It is translated as CASSLEGTADPPQYF.

The chain couples TRBV9 to TRBJ2-1, with TRBD2 matching 8 bases. This CDR3 comprises 14 residues. Per germline, CDR1 SGDLS and CDR2 YYNGEE. Trimming cost V 5 bases and J 7 bases; bases outside gene matches: 8. CDR3 DNA: TGTGCCAGCAGTCCTGGGACTAGTCGGAATGAGCAGTTCTTC. Its protein product is CASSPGTSRNEQFF.

The chain has TRBV4-1 and TRBJ2-7; D is perhaps TRBD2 (6 bases). V dropped 0 bases and J dropped 2 bases, with 17 bases sitting between them. CDR3 size: 17 residues. Germline-derived CDR1 and CDR2 are MGHRA and YSYEKL. In DNA, the CDR3 is TGCGCCAGCAGCCAAGAGCCACCGACCGGGAGTACCTACGAGCAGTACTTC. Translating gives CASSQEPPTGSTYEQYF.

This rearrangement joins TRBV19 to TRBJ2-1; 7 nucleotides align to TRBD2. Germline lookup yields CDR1 LNHDA and CDR2 SQIVND (reference sequence). The CDR3 is made up of 16 amino acids. V lost 3 bases and J lost 3; bases outside the gene matches: 8. In nucleotides, the CDR3 is TGTGCCAGTAGTATTGAGGGCGGGACTATCTACAATGAGCAGTTCTTC. This translates into CASSIEGGTIYNEQFF.